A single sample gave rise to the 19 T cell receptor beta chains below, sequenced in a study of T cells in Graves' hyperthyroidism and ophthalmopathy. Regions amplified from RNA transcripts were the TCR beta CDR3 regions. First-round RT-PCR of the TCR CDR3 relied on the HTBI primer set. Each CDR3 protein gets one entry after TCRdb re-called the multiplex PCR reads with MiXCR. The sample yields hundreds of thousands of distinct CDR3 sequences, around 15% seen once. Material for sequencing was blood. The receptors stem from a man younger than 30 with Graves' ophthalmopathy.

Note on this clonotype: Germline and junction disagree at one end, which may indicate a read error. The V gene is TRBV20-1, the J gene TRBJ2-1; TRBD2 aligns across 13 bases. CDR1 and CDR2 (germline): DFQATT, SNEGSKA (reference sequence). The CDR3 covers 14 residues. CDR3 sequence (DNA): TGCAGTGCTAGAGAAAGCGAAACCGGGACTAGCGGGATCTTC. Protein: CSARESETGTSGIF.

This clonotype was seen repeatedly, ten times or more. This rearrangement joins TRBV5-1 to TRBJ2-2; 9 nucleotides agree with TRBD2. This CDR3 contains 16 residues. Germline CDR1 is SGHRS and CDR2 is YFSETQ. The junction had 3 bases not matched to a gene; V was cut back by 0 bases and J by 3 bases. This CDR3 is CASSLAAGGHTGELFF. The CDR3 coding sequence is TGCGCCAGCAGCTTGGCAGCGGGGGGACACACCGGGGAGCTGTTTTTT.

The CDR3 is CASPDTGTGELFF. As DNA, the CDR3 is TGCGCCAGCCCAGACACAGGCACCGGGGAGCTGTTTTTT. V gene TRBV10-2 combines with J gene TRBJ2-2, with D tentatively TRBD1 (5 bases). Trimming removed 8 bases at V and 4 bases at J, with 11 bases between. CDR3 length: 13 residues. Germline loops: CDR1 WSHSY, CDR2 SAAADI.

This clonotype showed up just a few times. CDR3 in DNA: TGTGCCATCAGTCTTTGGACTAGCGGAAACACCGGGGAGCTGTTTTTT. The encoded protein is CAISLWTSGNTGELFF. The rearrangement joins TRBV10-3 to TRBJ2-2; 10 nucleotides align to TRBD2. This CDR3 contains 16 residues. Germline CDR1 and CDR2: ENHRY and SYGVKD. The junction had 5 bases not matched to a gene; V was cut back by 5 bases and J by 2 bases.

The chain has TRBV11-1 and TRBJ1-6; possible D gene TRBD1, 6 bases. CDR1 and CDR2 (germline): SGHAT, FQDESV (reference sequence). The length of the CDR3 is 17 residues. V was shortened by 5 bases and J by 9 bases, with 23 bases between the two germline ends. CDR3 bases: TGTGCCAGCAGCCCCGGGGGCAGCCTCAACTATTTTTCACCCCTCCACTTT. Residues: CASSPGGSLNYFSPLHF.

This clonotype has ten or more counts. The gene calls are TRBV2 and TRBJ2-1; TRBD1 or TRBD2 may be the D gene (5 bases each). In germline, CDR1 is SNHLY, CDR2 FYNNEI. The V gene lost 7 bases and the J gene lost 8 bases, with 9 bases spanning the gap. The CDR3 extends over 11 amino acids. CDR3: CASKGTDEQFF. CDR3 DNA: TGTGCCAGCAAGGGGACGGATGAGCAGTTCTTC.

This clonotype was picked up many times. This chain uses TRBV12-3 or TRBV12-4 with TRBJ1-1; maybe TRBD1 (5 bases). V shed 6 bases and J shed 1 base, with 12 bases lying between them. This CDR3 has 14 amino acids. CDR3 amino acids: CASSPSQGNTEAFF. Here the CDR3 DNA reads TGTGCCAGCAGCCCAAGTCAGGGGAACACTGAAGCTTTCTTT.

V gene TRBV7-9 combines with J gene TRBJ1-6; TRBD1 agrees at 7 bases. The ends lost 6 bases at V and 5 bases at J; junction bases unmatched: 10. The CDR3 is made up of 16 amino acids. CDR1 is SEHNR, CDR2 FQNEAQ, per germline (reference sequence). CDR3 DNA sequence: TGTGCCAGCAGTTACCAACCGACAGGGAATAATTCACCCCTCCACTTT. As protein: CASSYQPTGNNSPLHF. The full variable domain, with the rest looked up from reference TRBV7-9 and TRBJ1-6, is DTGVSQNPRHKITKRGQNVTFRCDPISEHNRLYWYRQTLGQGPEFLTYFQNEAQLEKSRLLSDRFSAERPKGSFSTLEIQRTEQGDSAMYLCASSYQPTGNNSPLHFGNGTRLTVT.

CDR3 sequence: CASSLGGSNTIYF. The CDR3 DNA sequence: TGTGCCAGCAGCCTGGGAGGCTCAAACACCATATATTTT. The V gene is TRBV7-2, the J gene TRBJ1-3; D is undetermined. Trimming stripped 5 bases from V and 6 bases from J, with 11 bases between. CDR3 length: 13 amino acids. The germline V gene encodes CDR1 SGHTA and CDR2 FQGNSA.

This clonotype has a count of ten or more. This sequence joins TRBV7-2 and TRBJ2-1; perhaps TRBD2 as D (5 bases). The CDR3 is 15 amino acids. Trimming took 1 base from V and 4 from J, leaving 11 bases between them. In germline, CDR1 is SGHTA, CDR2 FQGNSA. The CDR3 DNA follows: TGTGCCAGCAGCTTAGGGGGAGCTGATTACAATGAGCAGTTCTTC. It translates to CASSLGGADYNEQFF.

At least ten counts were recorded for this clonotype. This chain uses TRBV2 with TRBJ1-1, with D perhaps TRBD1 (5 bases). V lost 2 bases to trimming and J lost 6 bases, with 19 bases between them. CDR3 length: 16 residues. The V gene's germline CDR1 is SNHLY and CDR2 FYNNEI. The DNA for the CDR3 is TGTGCCAGCAGTGAATCGGGGCTAATAAGGAGATCTGAAGCTTTCTTT. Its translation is CASSESGLIRRSEAFF. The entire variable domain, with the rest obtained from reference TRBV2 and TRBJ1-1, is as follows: EPEVTQTPSHQVTQMGQEVILRCVPISNHLYFYWYRQILGQKVEFLVSFYNNEISEKSEIFDDQFSVERPDGSNFTLKIRSTKLEDSAMYFCASSESGLIRRSEAFFGQGTRLTVV.

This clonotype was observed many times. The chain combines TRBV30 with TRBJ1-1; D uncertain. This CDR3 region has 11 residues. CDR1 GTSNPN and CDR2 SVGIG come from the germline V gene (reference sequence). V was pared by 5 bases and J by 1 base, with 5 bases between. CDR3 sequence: CAWVGNTEAFF. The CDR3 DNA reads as TGTGCCTGGGTAGGGAACACTGAAGCTTTCTTT.

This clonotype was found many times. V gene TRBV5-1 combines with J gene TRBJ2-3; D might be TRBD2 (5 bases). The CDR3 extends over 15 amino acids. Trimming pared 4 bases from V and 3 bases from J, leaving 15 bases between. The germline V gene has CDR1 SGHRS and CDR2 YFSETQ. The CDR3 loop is CASSTLAGVTDTQYF. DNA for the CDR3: TGCGCCAGCAGCACCCTAGCTGGGGTAACAGATACGCAGTATTTT.

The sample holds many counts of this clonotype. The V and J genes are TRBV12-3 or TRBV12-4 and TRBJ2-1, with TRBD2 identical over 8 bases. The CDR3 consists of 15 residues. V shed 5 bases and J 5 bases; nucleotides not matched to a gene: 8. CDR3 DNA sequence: TGTGCCAGCAGTCCCAGCGGGGGCGGAGACAATGAGCAGTTCTTC. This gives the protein CASSPSGGGDNEQFF.

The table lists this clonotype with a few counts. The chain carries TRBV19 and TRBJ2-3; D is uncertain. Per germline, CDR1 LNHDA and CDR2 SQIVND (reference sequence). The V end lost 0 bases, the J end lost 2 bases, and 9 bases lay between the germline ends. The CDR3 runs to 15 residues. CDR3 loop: CASSIEGTHTDTQYF. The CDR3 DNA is TGTGCCAGTAGTATAGAAGGTACCCACACAGATACGCAGTATTTT.

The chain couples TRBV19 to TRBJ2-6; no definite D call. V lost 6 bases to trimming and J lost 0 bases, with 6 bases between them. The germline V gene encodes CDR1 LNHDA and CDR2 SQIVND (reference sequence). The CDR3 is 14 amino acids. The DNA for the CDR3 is TGTGCCAGTAGGGGATTCTCTGGGGCCAACGTCCTGACTTTC. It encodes CASRGFSGANVLTF.

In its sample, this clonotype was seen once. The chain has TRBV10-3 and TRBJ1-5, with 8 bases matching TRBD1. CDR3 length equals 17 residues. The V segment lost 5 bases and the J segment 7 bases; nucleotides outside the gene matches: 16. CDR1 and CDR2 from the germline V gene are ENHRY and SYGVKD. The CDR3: CAISYSWTGLGEQPQHF. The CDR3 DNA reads TGTGCCATCAGTTACTCGTGGACAGGGCTAGGGGAGCAGCCCCAGCATTTT.

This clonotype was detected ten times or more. DNA of the CDR3: TGTGCCAGCAGCGTAGGGTACTACTCCTACGAGCAGTACTTC. Translated, it gives CASSVGYYSYEQYF. The chain joins TRBV9 to TRBJ2-7; D is undetermined. The V end was cut by 0 bases, the J end by 0 bases, with 7 bases between. The CDR3 loop spans 14 amino acids. Germline CDR1 and CDR2: SGDLS and YYNGEE.

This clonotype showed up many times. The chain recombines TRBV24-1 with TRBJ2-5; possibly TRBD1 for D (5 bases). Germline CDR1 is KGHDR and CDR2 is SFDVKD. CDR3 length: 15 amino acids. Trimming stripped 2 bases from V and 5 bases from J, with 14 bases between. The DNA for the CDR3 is TGTGCCACCAGTGATTCACCCTCAAAGGGGGAGACCCAGTACTTC. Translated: CATSDSPSKGETQYF.